The table lists the clone carrying this TCR beta chain with a count of one. Every donor, a Caucasian adult, lived in Nashville, Tennessee. These data belong to a study of shared clonotypes between healthy human individuals. This CDR3 is built from 13 residues. The germline V gene has CDR1 MGHDK and CDR2 SYGVNS. V gave up 6 bases and J gave up 6 bases; unmatched junction bases: 8. Some clones are missing from TCRdb's copy, which holds only in-frame ones; the method was immunoSEQ multiplex PCR. The sample includes about 1.1 million clones, more than 75% of them seen just once. The source of this sequence is a man younger than 35 in good health. Some clones in this sample may be carry-over from other donors' samples. Sample: memory CD4+ T cells from PBMCs. Subset given: CD45RA-negative fraction. The genes are TRBV25-1 and TRBJ2-7; 7 positions agree with TRBD1. The CDR3 is CASSRDSVGEQYF. CDR3 coding DNA: TGTGCCAGCAGCCGGGACAGTGTGGGCGAGCAGTACTTC.